This entry concerns a single T cell receptor (beta chain). The antigen this receptor binds is unknown. This entry is derived from a study of monozygotic twins with inflammatory bowel disease (dated 2019 in TCRdb). Looking at the study overall: In total, roughly 30 monozygotic twin pairs made up the full study: 19 Danish pairs, all IBD-discordant, plus nine German pairs, of which four were IBD-concordant and five were IBD-discordant. The search for disease-associated traits relied mainly on comparing, within discordant pairs, IBD patients with their genetically identical healthy co-twins. Each individual had, on average, about 151 000 unique TCRalpha sequences and 181 000 unique TCRbeta sequences available for analysis. The research as a whole found: The analysis was unable to tell apart different T cell subtypes. Compared with healthy twins, IBD patients shared fewer clonotypes with other individuals, and the difference was most pronounced in patients with signs of disease activity. The results gave no support for a single strong signal or clonotype linked to IBD. TCRbeta repertoire diversity, by inverse Simpson index, was decreased in IBD patients compared with their healthy co-twins. Because patients were on differing immunosuppressive treatments, the repertoires may have picked up extra background noise and inter-individual variability. No difference in repertoire similarity was observed between concordant and discordant twins, possibly owing to limited statistical power.

Inclusive of the bounding cysteine and phenylalanine, the CDR3 is 12 residues long. No DNA appears here. The germline V gene (reference sequence) gives CDR1 as MNHEY and CDR2 as SMNVEV. Receptor libraries were prepared by 5' RACE. Each TCR library was prepared from roughly 3,800 ng of total RNA. For each sample, cDNA was synthesized in eight separate reactions using SMARTScribe reverse transcriptase. During cDNA synthesis, template switching introduced unique molecular identifiers that contained a 6-nucleotide sample barcode. Two nested PCRs of around 16 and 10 cycles amplified the TCRalpha and TCRbeta cDNA, and bead purification followed each PCR. Before amplification, the cDNA was treated with uracil DNA-glycosylase and purified using the QIAquick PCR purification kit. The second PCR added Illumina TruSeq-compatible adapters along with sample-specific barcodes. TapeStation and Qubit were used to check library quality and concentration, and 5 ng of each library went into the pool. Pooled libraries were sequenced on an Illumina HiSeq2500 single-index Rapid Run with 2 x 100 bp reads and custom sequencing primers. The original pipeline was this. UMI-based consensus assembly with MiGEC version 1.2.6 was used to correct PCR and sequencing errors. MiXCR version 2.1.1 was used to carry out V(D)J alignment, clonotype assembly and CDR3 extraction. To normalise gene usage, clonotype sharing and MAIT/NKT TCR abundance, the top 1000, 10 000 and 20 000 clonotypes in each sample were analysed. Diversity was computed as the inverse Simpson index with the vegan R package after downsampling to 27 000 UMIs. Paired Mann-Whitney U tests were applied to discordant twin pairs, and Benjamini-Hochberg correction was used for multiple testing. TCRdb reprocessed the reads; each CDR3 protein sequence makes one entry, and DNA is unavailable. TCRdb assigned the V and J calls; the authors' analysis was not used. The sample's table lists a count of 420,000 or so distinct CDR3 sequences. The top ten hold less than 2.5% of the sample.

From each donor, a roughly 2.6 ml peripheral blood sample was collected into PAXgene tubes and stored at -80 degrees C. Without T cell sorting, total RNA was isolated from whole blood using the PAXgene blood miRNA kit on an automated QIAcube. Peripheral blood from monozygotic twin pairs, either concordant or discordant for inflammatory bowel disease, underwent deep TCRalpha and TCRbeta repertoire profiling that used unique molecular barcoding. Smoking habits were recorded for all twin pairs, and individuals were classified as current, former or never smokers. The rearranged chain carries TRBV27 and TRBJ1-5. This sequence originates from a human donor with ulcerative colitis or Crohn's disease, or a healthy co-twin of an affected twin (not recorded which). The sequenced material came from blood. The CDR3 in this case is CASWAANQPQHF.